Each of the 18 T cell receptor beta chains below was sequenced from the same sample in a study of blood T cell repertoires in COVID-19. TCRdb's copy holds only in-frame clones and misses some; the assay was immunoSEQ multiplex PCR. The sample contains about 150,000 clones, roughly four fifths of which appear only once. Sequencing was carried out using peripheral blood. Receptor source: a woman aged 55-69 years with acute or convalescent COVID-19.

The chain is built from TRBV20-1 and TRBJ1-2; 9 bases match TRBD1. Germline V gives CDR1 DFQATT, CDR2 SNEGSKA (reference sequence). The CDR3 runs to 14 residues. Trimming at V came to 3 bases and at J to 2 bases, leaving 4 bases not matched to a gene. DNA for the CDR3: TGCAGTGCTAGTGGGACAGGGTCAAACTATGGCTACACCTTC. Encoded protein: CSASGTGSNYGYTF.

The V call is TRBV6-5, the J call TRBJ2-2; 8 bases agree with TRBD1. Germline V gives CDR1 MNHEY, CDR2 SVGAGI. This CDR3 has 15 amino acids. V trimming: 2 bases; J trimming: 4 bases; junction bases outside the gene matches: 3. The CDR3 loop is CASSYTQGVTGELFF. CDR3 bases: TGTGCCAGCAGTTACACACAGGGGGTCACCGGGGAGCTGTTTTTT.

The chain uses TRBV30 and TRBJ2-3; TRBD1 might be the D (5 bases). V gave up 3 bases and J gave up 2 bases, with 12 bases separating them. Looked up from germline, CDR1 is GTSNPN and CDR2 is SVGIG (reference sequence). The CDR3 spans 14 residues. The CDR3 region is CAWRLQGLTDTQYF. CDR3 nucleotide sequence: TGTGCCTGGAGATTGCAGGGTCTCACAGATACGCAGTATTTT.

The rearrangement uses TRBV7-2 and TRBJ1-2, with D unresolved. Germline V CDR1 and CDR2: SGHTA, FQGNSA. V was shortened by 0 bases and J by 4 bases, with 12 bases between the two germline ends. This CDR3 spans 15 amino acids. CDR3 in amino acids: CASSLAPASAYGYTF. The CDR3 region has the DNA TGTGCCAGCAGCTTAGCGCCCGCTAGTGCCTATGGCTACACCTTC.

The chain recombines TRBV7-5 with TRBJ1-3; TRBD1 is the table's D call, not checked against the DNA. TRBV7-5 is noted as a pseudogene. CDR3 length: 14 residues. Written as DNA, the CDR3 is TGTGCCAGAAGCTTAGGGGGCGCTGGAAACACCATATATTTT. Translation gives CARSLGGAGNTIYF.

The chain uses TRBV9 and TRBJ1-6; 11 bases map to TRBD1. The CDR3 loop spans 18 amino acids. CDR1 SGDLS and CDR2 YYNGEE come from the germline V gene. The V segment lost 3 bases and the J segment 5 bases; nucleotides outside the gene matches: 10. CDR3: CASSAGDRGIRDNSPLHF. CDR3 sequence (DNA): TGTGCCAGCAGCGCAGGGGACAGGGGGATTCGCGATAATTCACCCCTCCACTTT.

This sequence joins TRBV2 and TRBJ1-2, with 10 bases matching TRBD1. CDR1 is SNHLY and CDR2 is FYNNEI in the germline V gene. The CDR3 length is 16 residues. With 5 bases clipped from V and 4 bases from J, the junction kept 10 bases outside the gene matches. The CDR3 region has the DNA TGTGCCAGCAGTAGGGACAGGGGCCCCCAATCCTATGGCTACACCTTC. Its protein product is CASSRDRGPQSYGYTF. Full variable domain (outside the CDR3, taken from reference TRBV2 and TRBJ1-2): EPEVTQTPSHQVTQMGQEVILRCVPISNHLYFYWYRQILGQKVEFLVSFYNNEISEKSEIFDDQFSVERPDGSNFTLKIRSTKLEDSAMYFCASSRDRGPQSYGYTFGSGTRLTVV.

This clone is a singleton in its sample. The chain carries TRBV25-1 and TRBJ1-3; TRBD1 is a possible D gene (6 bases). The V end lost 2 bases, the J end lost 2 bases, and 7 bases lay between the germline ends. The length of the CDR3 is 14 residues. From germline, CDR1 is MGHDK and CDR2 SYGVNS. CDR3 sequence reads: CASSEPGAGNTIYF. DNA of the CDR3: TGTGCCAGCAGTGAACCAGGGGCTGGAAACACCATATATTTT.

The chain recombines TRBV6-6 with TRBJ1-5; TRBD1 might be the D (6 bases). The CDR3 covers 14 residues. Between the trimmed V and J ends, which lost 10 bases and 2 bases, there was a span of 15 bases. CDR1 and CDR2 from the germline V gene are MNHNY and SVGAGI (reference sequence). The CDR3 spells CATINAGGNQPQHF. Here the CDR3 DNA reads TGTGCCACCATTAACGCAGGGGGCAATCAGCCCCAGCATTTT.

The count of this clone is one. The chain couples TRBV6-5 to TRBJ1-2; 8 bases line up with TRBD1. The germline CDR1 and CDR2 sequences are MNHEY and SVGAGI. V lost 5 bases and J lost 9; bases outside the gene matches: 5. The CDR3 covers 12 residues. The CDR3 DNA follows: TGTGCCAGCAGTCAAAGACAGGGGCGCTACACCTTC. Residues: CASSQRQGRYTF.

This chain joins TRBV5-4 and TRBJ1-2; 7 positions agree with TRBD1. The J segment lost 7 bases and the V segment lost 0 bases, leaving 15 bases of the junction unmatched. This CDR3 is 17 amino acids long. Germline loops: CDR1 SGHNT, CDR2 YYREEE (reference sequence). The DNA for the CDR3 is TGTGCCAGCAGCTTGGGTATGAGGGGGCGACTAACTATTGGCTACACCTTC. This encodes CASSLGMRGRLTIGYTF.

This clone was counted a single time. This sequence joins TRBV4-1 and TRBJ2-2; D is possibly TRBD2 (6 bases). CDR1 MGHRA and CDR2 YSYEKL come from the germline V gene. CDR3 length equals 14 residues. Trimming cost V 5 bases and J 3 bases, with 10 bases left between them. The CDR3 region has the DNA TGCGCCAGCAGCGCCTGGGGGGACACCGGGGAGCTGTTTTTT. Protein sequence: CASSAWGDTGELFF.

V is TRBV7-2 and J is TRBJ2-3; 8 positions agree with TRBD2. This CDR3 has 15 amino acids. V was clipped by 2 bases and J by 6 bases; unmatched bases: 7. Per germline, CDR1 SGHTA and CDR2 FQGNSA. CDR3 residues: CASSLRGGPVDTQYF. CDR3 nucleotide sequence: TGTGCCAGCAGCTTACGCGGGGGGCCGGTGGATACGCAGTATTTT.

V gene TRBV7-9 combines with J gene TRBJ2-1; 7 bases are a match to TRBD1. V was clipped by 2 bases and J by 7 bases; unmatched bases: 14. CDR1 and CDR2 from the germline V gene are SEHNR and FQNEAQ (reference sequence). CDR3 size: 17 residues. The CDR3 region is CASSLSLRGGRRNEQFF. In DNA, the CDR3 is TGTGCCAGCAGCTTAAGCCTCAGAGGGGGCAGGAGGAATGAGCAGTTCTTC.

This chain links TRBV5-1 with TRBJ1-1; tentative D call: TRBD1 (6 bases). Germline V CDR1 and CDR2: SGHRS, YFSETQ. This CDR3 contains 15 residues. The germline V and J ends were trimmed by 5 bases and 0 bases, with 14 bases remaining between them. CDR3 residues: CASSPIQGMNTEAFF. The DNA of the CDR3 is TGCGCCAGCAGTCCAATTCAGGGGATGAACACTGAAGCTTTCTTT.

V is TRBV5-1 and J is TRBJ2-2; possibly TRBD2 for D (5 bases). From germline, CDR1 is SGHRS and CDR2 YFSETQ. Trimming took off 1 base at V and 5 bases at J, with 6 bases between the two ends. This CDR3 has 13 amino acids. CDR3 protein: CASSLSGTGELFF. The CDR3 DNA follows: TGCGCCAGCAGCTTGTCGGGGACCGGGGAGCTGTTTTTT.

This clone was observed a single time. The CDR3 nucleotides are TGTGCCAGCAGCACACGACGCCGCCGGGATGTCCCCTACGAGCAGTACTTC. Encoded protein: CASSTRRRRDVPYEQYF. The chain uses TRBV7-8 and TRBJ2-7, with a possible D match to TRBD2 (5 bases). This CDR3 is built from 17 residues. Trimming cost V 5 bases and J 2 bases, with 22 bases left between them. The germline CDR1 and CDR2 sequences are SGHVS and FQNEAQ.

This sequence joins TRBV6-4 and TRBJ1-2, with a weak D call TRBD1 (5 bases). V lost 6 bases and J 3 bases, leaving 14 bases between the germline ends. The germline gives CDR1 MRHNA, CDR2 SNTAGT. This CDR3 has 14 amino acids. This CDR3 is CASRPDLGDYGYTF. The CDR3 coding sequence is TGTGCCAGCAGGCCGGACCTAGGGGACTATGGCTACACCTTC.